This TCR beta chain stems from a study of blood T cell repertoires in COVID-19. The V segment lost 4 bases and the J segment 7 bases; nucleotides outside the gene matches: 8. CDR1 and CDR2 from the germline V gene are SGDLS and YYNGEE. The CDR3 contains 16 residues. This table comes from immunoSEQ multiplex PCR, and its TCRdb copy is limited to in-frame clones, with some not included. The sample has over 200,000 clones; roughly 80% are singletons. The sequencing input was peripheral blood. This chain connects TRBV9 to TRBJ2-2; TRBD2 agrees at 12 bases. The source of this sequence is a man aged 50-59 years with active or convalescent COVID-19. This chain's CDR3 is CASSPRTSGAVGELFF. The CDR3 coding sequence is TGTGCCAGCAGCCCCCGGACTAGCGGGGCGGTCGGGGAGCTGTTTTTT.